This TCR beta chain was sequenced in a study of shared clonotypes between healthy human individuals. CDR3 length: 18 amino acids. Germline lookup yields CDR1 LNHDA and CDR2 SQIVND (reference sequence). Losses at the gene ends were 4 bases for V and 6 bases for J; bases not matched to a gene: 14. Only in-frame clones appear in the TCRdb table, and some are missing; sequencing was by immunoSEQ multiplex PCR. The table has about 1 million clones, under 80% seen once. The origin of this receptor is a young man in good health. The gene calls are TRBV19 and TRBJ2-7, with 14 bases that match TRBD2. The sample consisted of memory CD4+ T cells sorted from blood. The subset was: CD45RA-negative fraction. The CDR3 region is CASSTRLAGGPRPSEQYF. CDR3 DNA sequence: TGTGCCAGTAGTACGCGACTAGCGGGGGGGCCTCGGCCCTCCGAGCAGTACTTC.